These T cell receptor beta chains were read from a single sample in a study of cytomegalovirus exposure and HLA in healthy donors. The protocol was immunoSEQ multiplex PCR, while the TCRdb copy is restricted to in-frame clones and leaves out a portion. The sample carries 240,000 or so clones, around 85% recorded once. The sample comprised PBMCs. The receptors were gathered from a woman in her 30s in good health and CMV-seropositive. Both conserved end residues are trimmed from each CDR3.

J | V | CDR3
TRBJ1-1 | TRBV30 | AWNPGFEGGTEAF
TRBJ2-5 | TRBV29-1 | SVVGGGVRETQY
TRBJ2-2 | TRBV27 | ASSWASSYTGELF
TRBJ2-3 | TRBV4-1 | ASSQVGQDGTDTQY
TRBJ1-4 | TRBV6-5 | ASSYSPGQGDEKLF
TRBJ2-5 | TRBV6-6 | ASSYSPQGGETQY
TRBJ2-3 | TRBV11-2 | ASSLVPGQTDTQY
TRBJ2-3 | TRBV5-1 | ASRKELQGGVDTQY
TRBJ1-1 | TRBV30 | AWRRLSNTEAF
TRBJ1-2 | TRBV18 | ASSPRAGNNYGYT
TRBJ1-2 | TRBV5-1 | ASSLEPGANYGYT
TRBJ2-5 | TRBV11-3 | ASSLEVLQETQY
TRBJ2-6 | TRBV27 | ASSLQVATGANVLT
TRBJ1-1 | TRBV15 | ATEDRAGTEAF
TRBJ2-3 | TRBV29-1 | SVEGPPGLHTDTQY
TRBJ2-2 | TRBV6-6 | ASSYSTGTGTGELF
TRBJ2-1 | TRBV9 | ASSVMPFLQYEQF
TRBJ1-1 | TRBV11-3 | ASSLSGDLNTEAF
TRBJ1-1 | TRBV27 | ASSLYAGANTEAF
TRBJ2-7 | TRBV27 | ASSLGPATKYEQY
TRBJ1-5 | TRBV7-2 | ASSAQNQPQH
TRBJ1-2 | TRBV5-6 | ASSGDRNYGYT
TRBJ2-3 | TRBV10-3 | ATRRDSHLDTQY
TRBJ2-3 | TRBV19 | ASSRTSEFTDTQY
TRBJ2-7 | TRBV9 | ASSPDRAYEQY